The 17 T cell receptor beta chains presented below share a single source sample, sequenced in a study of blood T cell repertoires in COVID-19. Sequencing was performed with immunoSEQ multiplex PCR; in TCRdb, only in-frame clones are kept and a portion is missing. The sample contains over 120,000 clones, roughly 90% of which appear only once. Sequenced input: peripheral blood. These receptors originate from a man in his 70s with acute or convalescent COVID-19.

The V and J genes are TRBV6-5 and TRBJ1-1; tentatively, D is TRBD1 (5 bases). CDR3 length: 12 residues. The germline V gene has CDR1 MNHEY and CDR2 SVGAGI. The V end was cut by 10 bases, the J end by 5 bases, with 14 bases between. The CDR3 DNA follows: TGTGCCACCCGGAGCGGGGGGACTGAAGCTTTCTTT. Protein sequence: CATRSGGTEAFF.

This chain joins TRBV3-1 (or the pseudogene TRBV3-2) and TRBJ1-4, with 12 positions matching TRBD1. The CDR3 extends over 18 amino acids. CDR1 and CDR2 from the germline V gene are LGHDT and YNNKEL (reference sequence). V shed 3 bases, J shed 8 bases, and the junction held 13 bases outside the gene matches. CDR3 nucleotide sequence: TGTGCCAGCAGCCAGCCCGGAGTAGGTGGGACAGGGGGCGAAAAACTGTTTTTT. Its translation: CASSQPGVGGTGGEKLFF.

CDR3 amino acids: CASSRKGVGNSPLHF. CDR3 nucleotide sequence: TGTGCCAGCAGCCGCAAGGGGGTCGGGAATTCACCCCTCCACTTT. The chain uses TRBV3-1 (or the pseudogene TRBV3-2) and TRBJ1-6; D possibly corresponds to TRBD1 (6 bases). The V end was cut by 4 bases, the J end by 7 bases, with 14 bases between. Germline V lookup: CDR1 LGHDT, CDR2 YNNKEL (reference sequence). There are 15 residues in the CDR3.

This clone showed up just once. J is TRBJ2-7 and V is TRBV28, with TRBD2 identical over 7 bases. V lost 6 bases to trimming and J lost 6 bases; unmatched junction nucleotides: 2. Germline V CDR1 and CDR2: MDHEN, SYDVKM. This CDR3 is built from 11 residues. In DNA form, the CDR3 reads TGTGCCAGCAGGGGGGGGGTCGAGCAGTACTTC. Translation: CASRGGVEQYF.

CDR3 nucleotide sequence: TGTGCCAGCAGCCCGGACAGGGGAGTTTTTGGGAGCAATCAGCCCCAGCATTTT. This codes for CASSPDRGVFGSNQPQHF. The chain carries TRBV28 and TRBJ1-5, with TRBD1 matching 9 bases. Germline-derived CDR1 and CDR2 are MDHEN and SYDVKM. With 6 bases clipped from V and 1 base from J, the junction kept 13 bases outside the gene matches. This CDR3 contains 18 residues.

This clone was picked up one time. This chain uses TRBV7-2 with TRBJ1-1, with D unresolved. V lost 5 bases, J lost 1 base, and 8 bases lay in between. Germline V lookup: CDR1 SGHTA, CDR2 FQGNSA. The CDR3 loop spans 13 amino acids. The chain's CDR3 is CASSPRGNTEAFF. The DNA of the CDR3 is TGTGCCAGCAGCCCTCGGGGGAACACTGAAGCTTTCTTT.

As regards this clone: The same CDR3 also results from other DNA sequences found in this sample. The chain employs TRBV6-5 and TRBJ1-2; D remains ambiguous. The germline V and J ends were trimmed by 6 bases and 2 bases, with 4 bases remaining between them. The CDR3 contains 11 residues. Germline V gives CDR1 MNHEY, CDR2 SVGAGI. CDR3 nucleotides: TGTGCCAGCAGGCAGAACTATGGCTACACCTTC. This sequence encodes CASRQNYGYTF.

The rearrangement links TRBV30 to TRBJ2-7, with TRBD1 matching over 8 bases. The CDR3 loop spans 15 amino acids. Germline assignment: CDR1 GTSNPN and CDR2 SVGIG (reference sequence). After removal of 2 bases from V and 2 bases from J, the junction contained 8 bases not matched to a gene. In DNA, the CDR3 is TGTGCCTGGAGTCACCTCGGGGACAGGACCTACGAGCAGTACTTC. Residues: CAWSHLGDRTYEQYF.

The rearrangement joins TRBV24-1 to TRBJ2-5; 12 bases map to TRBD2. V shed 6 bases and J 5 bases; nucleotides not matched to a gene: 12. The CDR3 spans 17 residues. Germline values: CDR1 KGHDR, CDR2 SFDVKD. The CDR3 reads CATSTPGLAGAAETQYF. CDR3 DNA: TGTGCCACCAGTACGCCGGGACTAGCGGGCGCTGCGGAGACCCAGTACTTC.

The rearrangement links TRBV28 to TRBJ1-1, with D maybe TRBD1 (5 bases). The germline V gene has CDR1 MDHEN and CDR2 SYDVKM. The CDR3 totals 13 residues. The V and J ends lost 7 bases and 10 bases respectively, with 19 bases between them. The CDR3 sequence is CASTTLGGVGAFF. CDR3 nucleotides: TGTGCCAGCACCACACTTGGGGGGGTGGGAGCTTTCTTT. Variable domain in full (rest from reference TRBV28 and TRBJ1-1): DVKVTQSSRYLVKRTGEKVFLECVQDMDHENMFWYRQDPGLGLRLIYFSYDVKMKEKGDIPEGYSVSREKKERFSLILESASTNQTSMYLCASTTLGGVGAFFGQGTRLTVV.

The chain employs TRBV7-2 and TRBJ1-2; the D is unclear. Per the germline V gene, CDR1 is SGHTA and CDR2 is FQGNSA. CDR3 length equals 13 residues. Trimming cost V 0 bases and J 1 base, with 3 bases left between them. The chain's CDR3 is CASSLAGNYGYTF. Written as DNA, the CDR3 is TGTGCCAGCAGCTTAGCCGGTAACTATGGCTACACCTTC.

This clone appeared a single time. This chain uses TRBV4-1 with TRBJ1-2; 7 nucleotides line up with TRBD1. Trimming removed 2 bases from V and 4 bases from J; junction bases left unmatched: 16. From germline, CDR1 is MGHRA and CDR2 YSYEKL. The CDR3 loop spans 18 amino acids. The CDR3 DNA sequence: TGCGCCAGCAGCCAACCCTTCCTGAATCAGGGGGGAGCCTATGGCTACACCTTC. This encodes CASSQPFLNQGGAYGYTF.

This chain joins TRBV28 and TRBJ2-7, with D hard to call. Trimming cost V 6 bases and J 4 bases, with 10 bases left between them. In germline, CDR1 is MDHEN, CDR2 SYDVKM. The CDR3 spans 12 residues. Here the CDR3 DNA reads TGTGCCAGCAGCCGCGCCGGGTACGAGCAGTACTTC. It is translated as CASSRAGYEQYF.

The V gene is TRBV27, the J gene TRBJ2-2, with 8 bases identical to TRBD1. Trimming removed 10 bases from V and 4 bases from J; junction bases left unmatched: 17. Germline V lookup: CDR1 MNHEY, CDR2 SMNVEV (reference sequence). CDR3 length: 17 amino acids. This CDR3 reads CATRVFGQGAVTGELFF. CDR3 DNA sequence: TGTGCCACCCGCGTTTTCGGCCAGGGGGCGGTCACCGGGGAGCTGTTTTTT.

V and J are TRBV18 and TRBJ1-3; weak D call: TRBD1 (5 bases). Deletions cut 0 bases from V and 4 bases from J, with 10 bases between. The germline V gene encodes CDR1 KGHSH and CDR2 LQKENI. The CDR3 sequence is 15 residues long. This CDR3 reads CASSPPSTAGNTIYF. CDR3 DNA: TGTGCCAGCTCACCACCCTCGACAGCCGGAAACACCATATATTTT.

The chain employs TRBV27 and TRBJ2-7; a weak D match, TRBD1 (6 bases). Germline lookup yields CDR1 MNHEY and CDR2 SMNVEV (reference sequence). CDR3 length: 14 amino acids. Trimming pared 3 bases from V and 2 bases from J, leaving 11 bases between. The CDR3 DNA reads TGTGCCAGCAGTTTCACGACAGGCCCCTACGAGCAGTACTTC. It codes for CASSFTTGPYEQYF.

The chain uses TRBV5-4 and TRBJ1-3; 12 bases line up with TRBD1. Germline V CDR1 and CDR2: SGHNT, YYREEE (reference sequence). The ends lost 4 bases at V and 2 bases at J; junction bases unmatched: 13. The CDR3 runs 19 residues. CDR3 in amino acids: CASSRYGTGGFGAGNTIYF. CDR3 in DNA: TGTGCCAGCAGCCGATACGGGACAGGGGGCTTCGGTGCTGGAAACACCATATATTTT. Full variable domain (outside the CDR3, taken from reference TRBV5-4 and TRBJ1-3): ETGVTQSPTHLIKTRGQQVTLRCSSQSGHNTVSWYQQALGQGPQFIFQYYREEENGRGNFPPRFSGLQFPNYSSELNVNALELDDSALYLCASSRYGTGGFGAGNTIYFGEGSWLTVV.